This TCR beta chain was captured by sequencing in a study of a mutant IDH1 vaccine in newly diagnosed glioma. Study details: Males made up roughly 60% and females approximately 38% of treated patients, whose mean age was 40.4 years. Prior therapy was radiotherapy, temozolomide, or both; most received both.

Time point denoted: baseline, week 1 (first vaccination visit). The treatment is: pre-vaccination baseline after standard-of-care therapy. Donors harbored newly found WHO grade 3 or 4 IDH1-mutant, ATRX-lost astrocytomas. Of note for this clone: Its target is unknown.

Sequenced by immunoSEQ multiplex PCR; TCRdb stores in-frame clones only, minus some. This sample has 55,000 to 70,000 clones; 86% occur once, and the top ten carry roughly 2.8%. Germline values: CDR1 MNHEY, CDR2 SMNVEV (reference sequence). The V gene lost 4 bases and the J gene lost 8 bases, with 14 bases spanning the gap. The CDR3 totals 13 residues. Study results and limitations: Top-clonotype changes in peripheral T cells seemed unrelated to pseudoprogression.

The chain links TRBV27 to TRBJ1-2; no definite D call. This TCR was recovered from a man aged 25 to 40 with glioma. The material sequenced was PBMCs, taken from a glioma patient treated with radiotherapy, temozolomide or both. The CDR3 protein is CASSSIVQWGYTF. The CDR3 DNA reads as TGTGCCAGCAGTTCAATAGTACAGTGGGGCTACACCTTC.